The clone carrying this T cell receptor beta chain was picked up a small number of times. Its antigen is not known. V dropped 4 bases and J dropped 6 bases, with 13 bases sitting between them. CDR1 and CDR2 (germline): KGHDR, SFDVKD. The CDR3 has 14 amino acids. This specimen comes from a study of T-cell memory formation after mild COVID-19. Study-level background: Among the donors, TCR clusters were largely specific to each donor. Whole-study findings and limits: A balance of CD4 and CD8 characterized clones contracting day 15 to 85, whereas later expanders leaned CD4+. Memory sampled before infection contained some responding clones, suggesting cross-reactive memory joined.

Employing constant-segment primers, 5'RACE generated TCR alpha and TCR beta cDNA libraries bearing sample barcodes and UMIs. Each CDR3 protein is one row after TCRdb ran MiXCR on the 5' RACE reads. The data hold hundreds of thousands of distinct CDR3 sequences, with approximately 24% observed a single time. The receptor was derived from an adult woman who had mild COVID-19 (a few samples of this study predate the infection). Cell type and time point are not known. The chain couples TRBV24-1 to TRBJ2-3; D might be TRBD1 (5 bases). Sequenced: PBMCs or a T cell subset sorted from them (not recorded which). The CDR3 region is CATSDRQTADTQYF. In DNA form, the CDR3 reads TGTGCCACCAGTGACCGACAGACGGCGGATACGCAGTATTTT.